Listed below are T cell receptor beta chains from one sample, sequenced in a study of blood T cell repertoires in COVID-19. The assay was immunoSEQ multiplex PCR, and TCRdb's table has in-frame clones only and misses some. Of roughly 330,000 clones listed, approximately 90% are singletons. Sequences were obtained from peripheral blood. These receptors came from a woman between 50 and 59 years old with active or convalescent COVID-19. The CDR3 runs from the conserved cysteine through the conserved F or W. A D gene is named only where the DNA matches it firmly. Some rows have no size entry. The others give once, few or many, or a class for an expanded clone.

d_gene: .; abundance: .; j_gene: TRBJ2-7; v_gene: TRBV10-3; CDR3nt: TGTGCCATCGGGCTAGCCGCCGAGCAGTACTTC; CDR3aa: CAIGLAAEQYF
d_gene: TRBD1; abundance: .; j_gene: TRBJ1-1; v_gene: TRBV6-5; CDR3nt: TGTGCCAGCAGTCCACGACAGGGGATCACTGAAGCTTTCTTT; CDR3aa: CASSPRQGITEAFF
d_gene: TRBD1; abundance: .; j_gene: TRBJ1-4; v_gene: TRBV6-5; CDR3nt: TGTGCCAGCAGTCGGACAGGGGGAAGTGAAAAACTGTTTTTT; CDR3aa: CASSRTGGSEKLFF
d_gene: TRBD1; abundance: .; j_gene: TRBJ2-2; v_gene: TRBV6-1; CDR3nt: TGTGCCGTCCAGGGGGTCTCCGGGGAGCTGTTTTTT; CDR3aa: CAVQGVSGELFF
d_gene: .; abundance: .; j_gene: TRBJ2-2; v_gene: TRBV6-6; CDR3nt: TGTGCCAGCAGTTACCTCGGGAGTAAGGCCGGGGAGCTGTTTTTT; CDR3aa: CASSYLGSKAGELFF
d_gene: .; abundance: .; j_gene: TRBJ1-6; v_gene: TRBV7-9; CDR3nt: TGTGCCAGCAGCTTAGAACAGGGATATAATTCACCCCTCCACTTT; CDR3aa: CASSLEQGYNSPLHF
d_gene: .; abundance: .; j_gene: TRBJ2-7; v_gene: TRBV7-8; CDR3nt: TGTGCCAGCCGACAGGATTCCTACGAGCAGTACTTC; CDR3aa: CASRQDSYEQYF
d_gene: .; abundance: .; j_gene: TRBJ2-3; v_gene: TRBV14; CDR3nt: TGTGCCAGCAGCCAAGAAAGGTGGGAGGATACGCAGTATTTT; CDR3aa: CASSQERWEDTQYF
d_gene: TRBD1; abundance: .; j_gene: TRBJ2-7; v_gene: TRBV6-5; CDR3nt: TGTGCCAGCAGACAACAGGGGGCAAAGGAGCAGTACTTC; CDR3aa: CASRQQGAKEQYF
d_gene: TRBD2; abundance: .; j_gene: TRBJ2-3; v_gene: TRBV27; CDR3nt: TGTGCCAGCAGTTTATGGGGACTAGCGGGCCAATCTACTAGGGCAGATACGCAGTATTTT; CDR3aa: CASSLWGLAGQSTRADTQYF
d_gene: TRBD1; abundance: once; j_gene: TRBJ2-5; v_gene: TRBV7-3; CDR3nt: TGTGCCAGCAGCGTACAGGGGCGCGGAGAGACCCAGTACTTC; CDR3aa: CASSVQGRGETQYF